This TCR beta chain stems from a study of T cells in tumors after PD-1 blockade. Study at large: On average, peripheral blood gave 100,000 to 140,000 TCR templates and over 35,000 unique clonotypes.

Tumor or blood genomic DNA was sequenced, with inputs of about 550 ng to 6,004 ng. The study, taken as a whole, reports: Peripheral recruitment is suggested, as some novel exhausted tumor clones were in pre-treatment blood.

In the case of this clone: Its antigen is currently unknown.

Sequenced by immunoSEQ multiplex PCR; TCRdb stores in-frame clones only, minus some. Among roughly 48,000 clones listed, around 85% were seen once. CDR3 length: 14 amino acids. The V gene end was trimmed by 0 bases and the J gene end by 8 bases; junction bases not matched to a gene: 5. Per the germline V gene, CDR1 is ENHRY and CDR2 is SYGVKD. V and J are TRBV10-3 and TRBJ1-2; TRBD1 matches 8 bases. The sample in question was PBMCs, obtained before anti-PD-1 treatment. The sequence derives from a human donor with basal cell carcinoma. CDR3 amino acids: CAISESGQGGGYTF. The CDR3 region has the DNA TGTGCCATCAGTGAGTCCGGACAGGGCGGAGGCTACACCTTC.